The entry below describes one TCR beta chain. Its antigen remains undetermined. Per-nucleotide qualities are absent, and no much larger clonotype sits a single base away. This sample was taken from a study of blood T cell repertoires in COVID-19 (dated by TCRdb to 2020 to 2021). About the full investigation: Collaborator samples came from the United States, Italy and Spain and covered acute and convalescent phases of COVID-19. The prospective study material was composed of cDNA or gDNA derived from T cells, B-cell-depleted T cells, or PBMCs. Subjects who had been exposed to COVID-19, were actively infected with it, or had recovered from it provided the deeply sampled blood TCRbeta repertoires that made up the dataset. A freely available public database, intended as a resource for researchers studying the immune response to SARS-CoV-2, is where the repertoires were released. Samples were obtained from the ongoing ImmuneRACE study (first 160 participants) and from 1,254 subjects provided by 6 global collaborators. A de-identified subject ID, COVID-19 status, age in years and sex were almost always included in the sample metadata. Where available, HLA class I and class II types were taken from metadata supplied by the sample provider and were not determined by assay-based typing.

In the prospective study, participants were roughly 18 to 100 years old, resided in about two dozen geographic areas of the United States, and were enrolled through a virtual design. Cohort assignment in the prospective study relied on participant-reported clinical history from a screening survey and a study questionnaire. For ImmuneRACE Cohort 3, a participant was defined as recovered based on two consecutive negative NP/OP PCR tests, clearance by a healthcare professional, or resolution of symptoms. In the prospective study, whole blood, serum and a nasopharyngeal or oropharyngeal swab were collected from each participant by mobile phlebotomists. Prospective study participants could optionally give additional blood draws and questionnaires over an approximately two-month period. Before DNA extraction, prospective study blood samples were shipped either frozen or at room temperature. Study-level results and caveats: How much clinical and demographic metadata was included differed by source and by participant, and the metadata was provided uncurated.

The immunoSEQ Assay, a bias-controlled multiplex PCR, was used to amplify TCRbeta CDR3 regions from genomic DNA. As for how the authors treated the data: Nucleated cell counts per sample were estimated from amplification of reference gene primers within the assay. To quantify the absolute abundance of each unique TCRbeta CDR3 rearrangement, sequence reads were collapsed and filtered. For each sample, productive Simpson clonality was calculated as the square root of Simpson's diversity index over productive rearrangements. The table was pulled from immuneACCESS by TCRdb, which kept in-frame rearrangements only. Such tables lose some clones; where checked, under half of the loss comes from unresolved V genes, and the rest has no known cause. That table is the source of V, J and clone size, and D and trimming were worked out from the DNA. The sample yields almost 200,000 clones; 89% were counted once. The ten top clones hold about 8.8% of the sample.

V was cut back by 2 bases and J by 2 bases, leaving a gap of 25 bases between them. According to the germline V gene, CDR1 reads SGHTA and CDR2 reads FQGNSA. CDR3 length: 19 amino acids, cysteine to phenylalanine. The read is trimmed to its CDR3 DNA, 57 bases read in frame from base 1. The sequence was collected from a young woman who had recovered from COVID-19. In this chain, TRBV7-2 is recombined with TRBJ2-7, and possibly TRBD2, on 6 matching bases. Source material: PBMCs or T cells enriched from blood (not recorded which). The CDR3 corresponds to CASSLPLGRGPFRTYEQYF. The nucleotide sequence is TGTGCCAGCAGCTTACCCCTGGGGCGGGGCCCTTTTAGGACCTACGAGCAGTACTTC. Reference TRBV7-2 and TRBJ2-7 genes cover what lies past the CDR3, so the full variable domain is GAGVSQSPSNKVTEKGKDVELRCDPISGHTALYWYRQSLGQGLEFLIYFQGNSAPDKSGLPSDRFSAERTGGSVSTLTIQRTQQEDSAVYLCASSLPLGRGPFRTYEQYFGPGTRLTVT.